A single sample is the source of the 21 T cell receptor beta chains below, sequenced in a study of blood T cell repertoires in COVID-19. Sequencing was performed with immunoSEQ multiplex PCR; in TCRdb, only in-frame clones are kept and a portion is missing. Of roughly 100,000 clones in the sample, about 85% were seen once. Sample: peripheral blood. The receptors come from a man aged 50-59 years in a cohort sampled during active COVID-19.

The chain joins TRBV3-1 (or the pseudogene TRBV3-2) to TRBJ2-1, with 8 bases aligning to TRBD2. The germline gives CDR1 LGHDT, CDR2 YNNKEL (reference sequence). The trim removed 4 bases at V and 5 bases at J, leaving 7 bases unmatched. The CDR3 runs 15 residues. Written as DNA, the CDR3 is TGTGCCAGCAGCCCTTATAGCGGGGCCAACAATGAGCAGTTCTTC. Translated: CASSPYSGANNEQFF.

The chain links TRBV7-2 to TRBJ2-7; 7 nucleotides line up with TRBD2. The CDR3 is 14 residues long. Germline trimming cut 4 bases from V and 2 bases from J; bases unmatched to any gene: 5. The germline gives CDR1 SGHTA, CDR2 FQGNSA. CDR3 coding DNA: TGTGCCAGCAGCTGGACTCTAGCGGCCTACGAGCAGTACTTC. The encoded protein is CASSWTLAAYEQYF. Variable domain in full (rest from reference TRBV7-2 and TRBJ2-7): GAGVSQSPSNKVTEKGKDVELRCDPISGHTALYWYRQSLGQGLEFLIYFQGNSAPDKSGLPSDRFSAERTGGSVSTLTIQRTQQEDSAVYLCASSWTLAAYEQYFGPGTRLTVT.

This clone has more than one count but fewer than ten. The rearrangement links TRBV4-2 to TRBJ2-7; D might be TRBD2 (6 bases). The CDR3 covers 16 residues. Germline CDR1 LGHNA, CDR2 YNFKEQ. V lost 5 bases and J lost 2, with 19 bases in between. In DNA, the CDR3 is TGTGCCAGCAGCTCCAGAGGGCGGGGTGATACCTACGAGCAGTACTTC. Its protein product is CASSSRGRGDTYEQYF.

The chain joins TRBV9 to TRBJ2-2; 8 bases fit TRBD2. Germline loops: CDR1 SGDLS, CDR2 YYNGEE. CDR3 size: 18 residues. J was trimmed by 0 bases and V by 4 bases; bases with no gene match: 11. The DNA for the CDR3 is TGTGCCAGCAGCCTAAGTACGGTAGCGGGGACGAACACCGGGGAGCTGTTTTTT. It is translated as CASSLSTVAGTNTGELFF.

This clone occurred once. The chain links TRBV5-1 to TRBJ1-2; 10 bases align to TRBD1. V dropped 4 bases and J dropped 1; count of bases not matched to a gene: 10. This CDR3 region has 17 residues. CDR1 is SGHRS, CDR2 YFSETQ, per germline. The CDR3 DNA follows: TGCGCCAGCAGCCTCGGGACAGGGGCTAACCTTAACTATGGCTACACCTTC. Translating gives CASSLGTGANLNYGYTF.

This clone has a single count. The rearrangement links TRBV24-1 to TRBJ1-6; 8 nucleotides align to TRBD1. V lost 1 base to trimming and J lost 2 bases; unmatched junction nucleotides: 18. Germline values: CDR1 KGHDR, CDR2 SFDVKD. CDR3 length: 22 residues. The chain's CDR3 is CATSDFYRDRPSLRPYNSPLHF. CDR3 bases: TGTGCCACCAGTGATTTCTACCGGGACAGGCCGAGTCTGAGGCCCTATAATTCACCCCTCCACTTT.

The rearrangement uses TRBV21-1 and TRBJ2-2; the D call of TRBD2 is as the table states it, not checked on the DNA. TRBV21-1 has pseudogene status. This CDR3 comprises 18 residues. In DNA, the CDR3 is TGTGCCAGCAGCAAACGTGGGGCGGGGGCCCGTATGACGGGGGAGCTGTTTTTT. This translates into CASSKRGAGARMTGELFF.

The V call is TRBV7-3, the J call TRBJ2-2; 7 nucleotides match TRBD1. The V gene end was trimmed by 4 bases and the J gene end by 1 base; junction bases not matched to a gene: 3. The germline gives CDR1 SGHTA, CDR2 FQGTGA. This CDR3 region has 15 residues. For the CDR3, the DNA is TGTGCCAGCAGCTCCCGGACAGGGAACACCGGGGAGCTGTTTTTT. It yields the protein CASSSRTGNTGELFF. Supplemented by reference TRBV7-3 and TRBJ2-2, the full variable domain reads GAGVSQTPSNKVTEKGKYVELRCDPISGHTALYWYRQSLGQGPEFLIYFQGTGAADDSGLPNDRFFAVRPEGSVSTLKIQRTERGDSAVYLCASSSRTGNTGELFFGEGSRLTVL.

The genes are TRBV5-6 and TRBJ2-1; 13 bases align to TRBD2. This CDR3 has 18 residues. Germline assignment: CDR1 SGHDT and CDR2 YYEEEE. V lost 4 bases and J lost 0; bases outside the gene matches: 7. CDR3 DNA: TGTGCCAGCAGCCCAGGACTAGCGGGGGACCGCTCCTACAATGAGCAGTTCTTC. Encoded protein: CASSPGLAGDRSYNEQFF.

The gene calls are TRBV5-1 and TRBJ1-1, with a weak D call TRBD1 (5 bases). The germline CDR1 and CDR2 sequences are SGHRS and YFSETQ. V lost 4 bases and J 1 base, leaving 8 bases between the germline ends. This CDR3 contains 13 residues. The CDR3 sequence: CASSAQANTEAFF. DNA of the CDR3: TGCGCCAGCAGCGCACAGGCGAACACTGAAGCTTTCTTT.

The chain couples TRBV6-6 to TRBJ2-3; D call uncertain. The CDR3 has 11 amino acids. From germline, CDR1 is MNHNY and CDR2 SVGAGI (reference sequence). V shed 4 bases and J shed 5 bases, with 4 bases lying between them. DNA for the CDR3: TGTGCCAGCAGTTCCGGAGATACGCAGTATTTT. It encodes CASSSGDTQYF.

This clone was found a few times. J is TRBJ1-5 and V is TRBV19, with D perhaps TRBD1 (5 bases). Germline CDR1 is LNHDA and CDR2 is SQIVND (reference sequence). Trimming shortened V by 6 bases and J by 3 bases, and 9 bases separated the two germline ends. This CDR3 has 13 residues. The DNA of the CDR3 is TGTGCCAGTAGCCAACAGGCCAATCAGCCCCAGCATTTT. The encoded protein is CASSQQANQPQHF.

The rearrangement joins TRBV11-3 to TRBJ1-6; D remains ambiguous. CDR3 size: 15 residues. Trimming removed 5 bases at V and 0 bases at J, with 8 bases between. CDR1 SGHNT and CDR2 YENEEA come from the germline V gene. The CDR3 DNA sequence: TGTGCCAGCAGCCCGGAGAGCTCCTATAATTCACCCCTCCACTTT. It specifies CASSPESSYNSPLHF.

Here the CDR3 reads CASSRGQRSDTQYF. The CDR3 nucleotides are TGTGCCAGCAGCCGAGGCCAGCGTTCAGATACGCAGTATTTT. The chain carries TRBV5-8 and TRBJ2-3; D not certain. Germline V gives CDR1 SGHTS, CDR2 YDEGEE. V lost 4 bases and J 4 bases, leaving 13 bases between the germline ends. The CDR3 sequence is 14 residues long.

This chain uses TRBV18 with TRBJ1-1; a weak D match, TRBD1 (5 bases). This CDR3 has 14 residues. V lost 3 bases to trimming and J lost 3 bases, with 11 bases between them. Germline lookup yields CDR1 KGHSH and CDR2 LQKENI. This CDR3 is CASSPDVGDTEAFF. CDR3 DNA sequence: TGTGCCAGCTCACCGGACGTAGGGGACACTGAAGCTTTCTTT.

This chain uses TRBV6-5 with TRBJ1-4, with 8 bases matching TRBD1. V was clipped by 7 bases and J by 10 bases; unmatched bases: 11. CDR3 length equals 14 residues. Germline CDR1 reads MNHEY; CDR2 reads SVGAGI. CDR3: CASTPGTGNLKLFF. In DNA form, the CDR3 reads TGTGCCAGCACCCCGGGGACAGGAAATCTAAAACTGTTTTTT.

This chain uses TRBV7-6 with TRBJ1-6, with D possibly TRBD1 on 6 matching bases. Trimming removed 6 bases at V and 10 bases at J, with 16 bases between. Looked up from germline, CDR1 is SGHVS and CDR2 is FNYEAQ. The CDR3 loop spans 14 amino acids. CDR3 sequence reads: CASSSDRTLSPLHF. CDR3 coding DNA: TGTGCCAGCAGTTCAGACAGGACGCTGTCACCCCTCCACTTT.

This clone has a single count. The CDR3 protein is CASRWTGGENTF. CDR3 nucleotide sequence: TGTGCCAGCAGATGGACAGGGGGTGAGAACACCTTC. The chain couples TRBV2 to TRBJ1-2; 10 positions agree with TRBD1. V was pared by 6 bases and J by 12 bases, with 7 bases of the junction left unmatched. The CDR3 sequence is 12 residues long. Germline V gives CDR1 SNHLY, CDR2 FYNNEI.

The V gene is TRBV27, the J gene TRBJ2-7, with 8 bases that match TRBD2. The CDR3 consists of 18 residues. The junction had 15 bases not matched to a gene; V was cut back by 5 bases and J by 0 bases. From germline, CDR1 is MNHEY and CDR2 SMNVEV (reference sequence). The DNA for the CDR3 is TGTGCCAGCAGTCCATTCGCGGTCGGGGGGGCCACCTCCTACGAGCAGTACTTC. Translated, it gives CASSPFAVGGATSYEQYF.

This chain links TRBV5-6 with TRBJ1-1, with D perhaps matching TRBD1 (5 bases). This CDR3 comprises 15 residues. Trimming pared 2 bases from V and 4 bases from J, leaving 15 bases between. The V gene's germline CDR1 is SGHDT and CDR2 YYEEEE. In DNA form, the CDR3 reads TGTGCCAGCAGCTTAAGGCAGGGAAGTGGCACTGAAGCTTTCTTT. Translation gives CASSLRQGSGTEAFF. Based on the CDR3 plus reference TRBV5-6 and TRBJ1-1, the full variable domain is DAGVTQSPTHLIKTRGQQVTLRCSPKSGHDTVSWYQQALGQGPQFIFQYYEEEERQRGNFPDRFSGHQFPNYSSELNVNALLLGDSALYLCASSLRQGSGTEAFFGQGTRLTVV.

V gene TRBV5-6 combines with J gene TRBJ2-5; D possibly corresponds to TRBD1 (5 bases). The V and J ends lost 0 bases and 0 bases respectively, with 6 bases between them. Per germline, CDR1 SGHDT and CDR2 YYEEEE. The CDR3 totals 14 residues. The CDR3 loop reads CASSLGTYQETQYF. DNA of the CDR3: TGTGCCAGCAGCTTGGGGACATACCAAGAGACCCAGTACTTC.